The 24 T cell receptor beta chains presented below share a single source sample, sequenced in a study of T cell responses to AZD1222 COVID-19 vaccine. Profiled with immunoSEQ multiplex PCR; TCRdb holds only in-frame clones, not every one. The table shows 65,000 to 75,000 clones, with roughly 80% occurring only once. Specimen: peripheral blood, collected on day 0 of AZD1222 vaccination. These receptors were collected from an adult in good health.

The chain links TRBV18 to TRBJ1-1; 9 nucleotides line up with TRBD1. This CDR3 spans 16 amino acids. Germline V CDR1 and CDR2: KGHSH, LQKENI. V lost 1 base, J lost 4 bases, and 7 bases stayed unmatched. The DNA for the CDR3 is TGTGCCAGCTCACCACGTTTTTCGGACAGGGGCACTGAAGCTTTCTTT. As protein: CASSPRFSDRGTEAFF.

V gene TRBV7-2 combines with J gene TRBJ1-3, with 12 bases fitting TRBD1. Losses at the gene ends were 5 bases for V and 0 bases for J; bases not matched to a gene: 11. There are 19 residues in the CDR3. The germline V gene encodes CDR1 SGHTA and CDR2 FQGNSA. CDR3 in DNA: TGTGCCAGCAGCCTACGGGGACAGGGGGCCTCGGACTCTGGAAACACCATATATTTT. This codes for CASSLRGQGASDSGNTIYF.

The chain links TRBV4-1 to TRBJ2-7; D is possibly TRBD2 (6 bases). CDR1 is MGHRA and CDR2 is YSYEKL in the germline V gene. The CDR3 sequence is 15 residues long. Trimming removed 0 bases at V and 2 bases at J, with 11 bases between. CDR3 loop: CASSQDGTPAYEQYF. DNA of the CDR3: TGCGCCAGCAGCCAAGATGGGACTCCTGCCTACGAGCAGTACTTC.

The chain recombines TRBV5-5 with TRBJ2-3; no clear D gene. Germline V gives CDR1 SGHKS, CDR2 YYEKEE (reference sequence). With 3 bases removed from V and 0 bases from J, the gap between germline ends came to 8 bases. This CDR3 has 14 residues. CDR3: CASSSGTSTDTQYF. The CDR3 DNA reads TGTGCCAGCAGCTCAGGTACTAGCACAGATACGCAGTATTTT.

The V and J genes are TRBV10-3 and TRBJ1-1; D not resolved. The V end lost 5 bases, the J end lost 1 base, and 11 bases lay between the germline ends. Germline V gene data show CDR1 as ENHRY and CDR2 as SYGVKD. This CDR3 is 14 amino acids long. CDR3 amino acids: CAISHPPGNTEAFF. The CDR3 region has the DNA TGTGCCATCAGTCACCCTCCGGGGAACACTGAAGCTTTCTTT.

This sequence joins TRBV7-2 and TRBJ2-3, with D maybe TRBD2 (6 bases). CDR1 is SGHTA, CDR2 FQGNSA, per germline. The ends were cut back, 5 bases at V and 3 bases at J, with 12 bases in the middle. The CDR3 runs 14 residues. CDR3 in amino acids: CASSPGLATDTQYF. CDR3 nucleotides: TGTGCCAGCAGCCCCGGCCTAGCGACAGATACGCAGTATTTT.

The genes are TRBV16 and TRBJ1-3, with 7 bases aligning to TRBD1. J lost 3 bases, V lost 0 bases, and 5 bases had no gene match. Germline loops: CDR1 KGHSY, CDR2 FQNENV. CDR3 size: 16 residues. The CDR3 DNA reads TGTGCCAGCAGCCAATCTTCGAGACAGGGTGGAAACACCATATATTTT. Its translation is CASSQSSRQGGNTIYF.

The sample holds a few counts of this clone. This rearrangement joins TRBV27 to TRBJ2-4; D is perhaps TRBD1 or TRBD2 (5 bases each). V shed 5 bases and J shed 1 base, with 15 bases lying between them. From germline, CDR1 is MNHEY and CDR2 SMNVEV (reference sequence). The CDR3 is made up of 16 amino acids. The CDR3, as DNA: TGTGCCAGCAGTCCCCTGGGGGAGTCGGCCAAAAACATTCAGTACTTC. This sequence encodes CASSPLGESAKNIQYF.

This sequence joins TRBV28 and TRBJ1-2; weak D call: TRBD1 (5 bases). The CDR3 extends over 11 amino acids. Germline lookup yields CDR1 MDHEN and CDR2 SYDVKM. Trimming cost V 7 bases and J 2 bases, with 5 bases left between them. CDR3 bases: TGTGCCAGCACAGGGAACTATGGCTACACCTTC. Translated: CASTGNYGYTF.

The V and J genes are TRBV28 and TRBJ1-5, with D tentatively TRBD1 (6 bases). From germline, CDR1 is MDHEN and CDR2 SYDVKM. The germline V and J ends were trimmed by 4 bases and 4 bases, with 14 bases remaining between them. CDR3 size: 15 residues. The CDR3 sequence is CASSSIQGWNQPQHF. CDR3 bases: TGTGCCAGCAGTTCAATACAGGGTTGGAATCAGCCCCAGCATTTT.

The rearrangement joins TRBV6-5 to TRBJ1-2; 10 bases are shared with TRBD1. The CDR3 covers 14 residues. The germline gives CDR1 MNHEY, CDR2 SVGAGI. Trimming at V came to 0 bases and at J to 6 bases, leaving 1 base not matched to a gene. CDR3: CASSYSGQGHGYTF. The CDR3, as DNA: TGTGCCAGCAGTTACTCGGGACAGGGGCATGGCTACACCTTC.

This clone was counted between two and nine times. This chain connects TRBV19 to TRBJ2-7; weak D call: TRBD2 (5 bases). CDR1 LNHDA and CDR2 SQIVND come from the germline V gene (reference sequence). Trimming pared 4 bases from V and 2 bases from J, leaving 12 bases between. The CDR3 loop spans 14 amino acids. The CDR3 nucleotides read TGTGCCAGTAGTACAAGGACGGGGACCTACGAGCAGTACTTC. It encodes CASSTRTGTYEQYF.

CDR3 nucleotide sequence: TGTGCCAGTAGTATAGCTCGGCGGCCAGACCACTATGGCTACACCTTC. Translated, it gives CASSIARRPDHYGYTF. This chain links TRBV19 with TRBJ1-2; D unclear. The CDR3 covers 16 residues. Germline loops: CDR1 LNHDA, CDR2 SQIVND (reference sequence). V was trimmed by 1 base and J by 3 bases, leaving 15 bases between them. The complete variable domain, with remaining parts taken from reference TRBV19 and TRBJ1-2, reads DGGITQSPKYLFRKEGQNVTLSCEQNLNHDAMYWYRQDPGQGLRLIYYSQIVNDFQKGDIAEGYSVSREKKESFPLTVTSAQKNPTAFYLCASSIARRPDHYGYTFGSGTRLTVV.

The sample holds one count of this clone. The chain is built from TRBV5-8 and TRBJ1-2, with 10 bases aligning to TRBD1. Looked up from germline, CDR1 is SGHTS and CDR2 is YDEGEE. The CDR3 is 15 residues long. V shed 2 bases and J 8 bases; nucleotides not matched to a gene: 9. CDR3 DNA sequence: TGTGCCAGCAGCTTAAGACAGGGGGCCAAATGGGGCTACACCTTC. This codes for CASSLRQGAKWGYTF. Combining the CDR3 with reference TRBV5-8 and TRBJ1-2 gives the whole variable domain EAGVTQSPTHLIKTRGQQATLRCSPISGHTSVYWYQQALGLGLQFLLWYDEGEERNRGNFPPRFSGRQFPNYSSELNVNALELEDSALYLCASSLRQGAKWGYTFGSGTRLTVV.

The chain recombines TRBV28 with TRBJ1-1; D is unclear. CDR3 length: 11 amino acids. Per germline, CDR1 MDHEN and CDR2 SYDVKM. V lost 7 bases and J 1 base, leaving 4 bases between the germline ends. The CDR3 nucleotides are TGTGCCAGCACGGAGAACACTGAAGCTTTCTTT. It yields the protein CASTENTEAFF. The full variable domain, completed using reference TRBV28 and TRBJ1-1, is DVKVTQSSRYLVKRTGEKVFLECVQDMDHENMFWYRQDPGLGLRLIYFSYDVKMKEKGDIPEGYSVSREKKERFSLILESASTNQTSMYLCASTENTEAFFGQGTRLTVV.

The chain carries TRBV5-1 and TRBJ2-6; D may be TRBD1 or TRBD2 (5 bases each). The CDR3 is made up of 12 amino acids. V was clipped by 0 bases and J by 12 bases, with 7 bases between them. Per the germline V gene, CDR1 is SGHRS and CDR2 is YFSETQ. The CDR3 nucleotides read TGCGCCAGCAGCTTGGATGGGGGCGTCCTGACTTTC. Its translation: CASSLDGGVLTF.

The CDR3 here is CASRGTSETQYF. For the CDR3, the DNA is TGTGCCAGCAGGGGGACCAGCGAGACCCAGTACTTC. V gene TRBV6-5 combines with J gene TRBJ2-5; either TRBD1 or TRBD2 may fit D (5 bases each). This CDR3 spans 12 amino acids. Germline V gene lookup returns CDR1 MNHEY and CDR2 SVGAGI. Trimming pared 6 bases from V and 5 bases from J, leaving 10 bases between.

The rearrangement joins TRBV6-2 or TRBV6-3 to TRBJ2-1, with D possibly TRBD1 on 6 matching bases. This CDR3 has 12 residues. Germline CDR1 reads MNHEY; CDR2 reads SVGEGT. V was trimmed by 5 bases and J by 7 bases, leaving 9 bases between them. This chain's CDR3 is CASSTRGNEQFF. In DNA form, the CDR3 reads TGTGCCAGCAGTACCAGGGGAAATGAGCAGTTCTTC.

The J gene is TRBJ1-1, the V gene TRBV28; D unresolved. The CDR3 covers 15 residues. CDR1 and CDR2 from the germline V gene are MDHEN and SYDVKM. V lost 1 base, J lost 0 bases, and 9 bases lay in between. This CDR3 reads CASSLYRVVNTEAFF. In DNA form, the CDR3 reads TGTGCCAGCAGTTTATATCGGGTCGTGAACACTGAAGCTTTCTTT.

The chain employs TRBV7-8 and TRBJ1-1; D is unresolved. Trimming left V 5 bases short and J 4 bases short, with 8 bases between. The CDR3 is 12 residues long. Germline loops: CDR1 SGHVS, CDR2 FQNEAQ. This CDR3 reads CASSPLGTEAFF. The CDR3 coding sequence is TGTGCCAGCAGCCCCCTAGGCACTGAAGCTTTCTTT.

V gene TRBV7-2 combines with J gene TRBJ1-6; D uncertain. V gave up 1 base and J gave up 7 bases, with 5 bases separating them. The germline CDR1 and CDR2 sequences are SGHTA and FQGNSA. There are 13 residues in the CDR3. The chain's CDR3 is CASSLGANSPLHF. As DNA, the CDR3 is TGTGCCAGCAGCTTAGGAGCCAATTCACCCCTCCACTTT.

The chain joins TRBV18 to TRBJ1-1, with 8 nucleotides matching TRBD1. After removal of 3 bases from V and 3 bases from J, the junction contained 3 bases not matched to a gene. Looked up from germline, CDR1 is KGHSH and CDR2 is LQKENI. The CDR3 loop spans 14 amino acids. The CDR3 DNA reads as TGTGCCAGCTCACCGCAGACAGGGGACACTGAAGCTTTCTTT. Protein sequence: CASSPQTGDTEAFF. The full variable domain, rest sourced from reference TRBV18 and TRBJ1-1, is NAGVMQNPRHLVRRRGQEARLRCSPMKGHSHVYWYRQLPEEGLKFMVYLQKENIIDESGMPKERFSAEFPKEGPSILRIQQVVRGDSAAYFCASSPQTGDTEAFFGQGTRLTVV.

The genes are TRBV21-1 and TRBJ1-5. TRBV21-1 is designated a pseudogene. The CDR3 runs to 14 residues. CDR3 sequence reads: CASSKLAGNQPQHF. In DNA form, the CDR3 reads TGTGCCAGCAGCAAACTCGCTGGCAATCAGCCCCAGCATTTT.

V is TRBV4-3 and J is TRBJ1-1, with 9 positions matching TRBD1. Germline V gives CDR1 LGHNA, CDR2 YSLEER. Trimming at V came to 4 bases and at J to 2 bases, leaving 5 bases not matched to a gene. The CDR3 has 15 residues. In nucleotides, the CDR3 is TGCGCCAGCAGCCGCGAACAGGGGGCAAACACTGAAGCTTTCTTT. Residues: CASSREQGANTEAFF.